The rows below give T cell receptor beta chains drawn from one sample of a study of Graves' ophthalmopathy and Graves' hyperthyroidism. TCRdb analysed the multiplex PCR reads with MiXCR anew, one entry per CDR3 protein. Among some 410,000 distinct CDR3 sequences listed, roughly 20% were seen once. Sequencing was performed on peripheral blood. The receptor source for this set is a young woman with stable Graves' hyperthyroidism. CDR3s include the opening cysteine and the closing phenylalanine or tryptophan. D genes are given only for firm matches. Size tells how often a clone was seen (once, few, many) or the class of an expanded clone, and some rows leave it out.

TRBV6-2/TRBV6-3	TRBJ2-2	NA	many	TGTGCCAGCCTGACGAACACCGGGGAGCTGTTTTTT	CASLTNTGELFF
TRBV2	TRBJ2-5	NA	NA	TGTGCCATCAGTGTAGGACAAATTCAAGAGACCCAGTACTTC	CAISVGQIQETQYF
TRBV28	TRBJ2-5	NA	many	TGTGCCAGCAGTTTAGAACCCCTACGGGATCAAGAGACCCAGTACTTC	CASSLEPLRDQETQYF
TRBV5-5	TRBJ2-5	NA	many	TGTGCCAGCAGCTTGGTCCAGAATAATGTAGAGACCCAGTACTTC	CASSLVQNNVETQYF
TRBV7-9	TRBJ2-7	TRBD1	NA	TGTGCCAGCACCCCTAGGGACAGCTACGAGCAGTACTTC	CASTPRDSYEQYF
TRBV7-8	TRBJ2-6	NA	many	TGTGCCAGCAGCTTAGCGAGGGGGGGAGGGACAGGAACGACCTCTGGGGCCAACGTCCTGACTTTC	CASSLARGGGTGTTSGANVLTF
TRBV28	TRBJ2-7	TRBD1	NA	TGTGCCAGCTGGACGGGACAGAGCTCCTACGAGCAGTACTTC	CASWTGQSSYEQYF
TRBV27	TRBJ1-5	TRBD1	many	TGTGCCAGCAGCTCGTCGACAGGGGTTAGCAATCAGCCCCAGCATTTT	CASSSSTGVSNQPQHF
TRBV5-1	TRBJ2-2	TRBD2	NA	TGCGCCAGCTTACCGGGACTAGGCAACACCGGGGAGCTGTTTTTT	CASLPGLGNTGELFF
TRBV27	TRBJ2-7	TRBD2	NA	TGTGCCAGCAGATGGAGTAGCGGGAGCCCGCGCGAGCAGTACTTC	CASRWSSGSPREQYF
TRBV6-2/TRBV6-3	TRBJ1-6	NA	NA	TGTGCCAGCAGGGGCATCGTCAGGTATAATTCACCCCTCCACTTT	CASRGIVRYNSPLHF
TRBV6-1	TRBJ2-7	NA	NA	TGTGCCAGCAGCTTCCCATCGCAGGGCGGCTCCTACGAGCAGTACTTC	CASSFPSQGGSYEQYF
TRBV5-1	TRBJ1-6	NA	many	TGCGCCAGCAGCCTCGGGACACTTTCTTATAATTCACCCCTCCACTTT	CASSLGTLSYNSPLHF
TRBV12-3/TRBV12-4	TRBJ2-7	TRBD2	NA	TGTGCCAGCAGTCCGACCGGGACTAGCGCCACAGGGGGGTACTTC	CASSPTGTSATGGYF
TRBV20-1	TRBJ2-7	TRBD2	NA	TGCAGTGCTAGAGCCGGGACTATCGGGACCCACGATCAGTACTTC	CSARAGTIGTHDQYF
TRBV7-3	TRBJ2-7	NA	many	TGTGCCAGCAGCTTAAGGGCCGCCGACGAGCAGTACTTC	CASSLRAADEQYF
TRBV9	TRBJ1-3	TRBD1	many	TGTGCCAGCAGCGTAGAAGGGACAGGGTTCTCTGGAAACACCATATATTTT	CASSVEGTGFSGNTIYF
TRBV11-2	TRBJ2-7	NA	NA	TGTGCCAGCAGCTTAGAGTCGAGCTCCTACGAGCAGTACTTC	CASSLESSSYEQYF
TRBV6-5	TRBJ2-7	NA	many	TGTGCCAGCAGCTACTCCGGAGGGGACTACGAGCAGTACTTC	CASSYSGGDYEQYF
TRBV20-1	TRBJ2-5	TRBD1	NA	TGCAGTGCTGATAACCGGGACAGCCCCCAAGAGACCCAGTACTTC	CSADNRDSPQETQYF
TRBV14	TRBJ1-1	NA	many	TGTGCCAGCAGCCCTGGAGGACACTTACGGGCTTTCTTT	CASSPGGHLRAFF
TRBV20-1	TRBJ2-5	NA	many	TGCAGTGCTAAAACTAGCTCCGGCATTGAGACCCAGTACTTC	CSAKTSSGIETQYF
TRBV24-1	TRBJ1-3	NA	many	TGTGCCACCAGTGAACCCGGGACTCCAAACACCATATATTTT	CATSEPGTPNTIYF
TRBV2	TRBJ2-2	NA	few	TGTGCTTACCGATCGGGTAACACCGGGGAGCTGTTTTTT	CAYRSGNTGELFF
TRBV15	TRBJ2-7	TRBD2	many	TGTGCCACCAGCCCTCGGGGTAGCGGGAGAGATTACGAGCAGTACTTC	CATSPRGSGRDYEQYF
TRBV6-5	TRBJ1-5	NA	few	TGTGCCAGCAGTTACTTCACAATGCCAGGATGGCCTCAGCATTTT	CASSYFTMPGWPQHF
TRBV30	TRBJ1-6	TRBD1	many	TGTGCCTGGAGTCTCGGGACAGCATATAATTCACCCCTCCACTTT	CAWSLGTAYNSPLHF
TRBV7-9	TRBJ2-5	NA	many	TGTGCCAGCAGCCTCAGACAGCTAGAGACCCAGTACTTC	CASSLRQLETQYF
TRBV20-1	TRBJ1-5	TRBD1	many	TGCAGTGCTAGGACAGGGGGCGCGGACGGCAATCAGCCCCAGCATTTT	CSARTGGADGNQPQHF
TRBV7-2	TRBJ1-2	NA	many	TGTGCCAGCAGCTTAGGTTTCAGCGAACTCTATGGCTACACCTTC	CASSLGFSELYGYTF
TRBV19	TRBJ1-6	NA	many	TGTGCCAGTAGTATCCGGAGGGACAATTCACCCCTCCACTTT	CASSIRRDNSPLHF
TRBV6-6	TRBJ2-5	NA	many	TGTGCCAGCAGTCCTCGACACCGACTCCAAGAGACCCAGTACTTC	CASSPRHRLQETQYF
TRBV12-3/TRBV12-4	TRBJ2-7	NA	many	TGTGCCAGCAGTTTAGGACGGCCCACCTACGAGCAGTACTTC	CASSLGRPTYEQYF
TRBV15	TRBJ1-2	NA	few	TGTGCCACCAGCAGACTTTCCGGCACTGCTAACTATGGCTACACCTTC	CATSRLSGTANYGYTF
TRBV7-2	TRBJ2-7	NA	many	TGTGCCAGCAGAATTAGCTACGAGCAGTACTTC	CASRISYEQYF
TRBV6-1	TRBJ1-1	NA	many	TGTGCCAGCAGTGTTCAGGGGTACCCTGAAGCTTTCTTT	CASSVQGYPEAFF
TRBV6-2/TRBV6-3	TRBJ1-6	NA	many	TGTGCCAGCAGTTACCCAAAAATGGACGTGAGCTCCTATAATTCACCCCTCCACTTT	CASSYPKMDVSSYNSPLHF
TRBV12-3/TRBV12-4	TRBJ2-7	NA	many	TGTGCCAGCAGTCCTCCCCCAGGGGATGTCTACGAGCAGTACTTC	CASSPPPGDVYEQYF
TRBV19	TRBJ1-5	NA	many	TGTGCCAGTAGTATAACCGGACAGAGCAATCAGCCCCAGCATTTT	CASSITGQSNQPQHF
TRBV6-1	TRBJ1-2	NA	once	TGTGCCAGCAGTCCAACAGGGAAGGTCCGTGGCTACACCTTC	CASSPTGKVRGYTF
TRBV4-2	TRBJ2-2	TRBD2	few	TGTGCCAGCAGGCAAACAAGGATTACTAGCGGGAGGTCGAGGGGCGAGGAGCTGTTTTTT	CASRQTRITSGRSRGEELFF
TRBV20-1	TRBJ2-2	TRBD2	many	TGCAGTGCCACTGATAGCGGGAGGGCCCCCCCCGGGGAGCTGTTTTTT	CSATDSGRAPPGELFF
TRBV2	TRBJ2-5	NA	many	TGTGCCAGCAGTGTTTCGGGGGCGCAGGGAGAGACCCAGTACTTC	CASSVSGAQGETQYF
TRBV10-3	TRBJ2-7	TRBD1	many	TGTGCCTCGAGCTTCGGGACAGGGGGTGTAGAGCAGTACTTC	CASSFGTGGVEQYF
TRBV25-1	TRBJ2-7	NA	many	TGTGCCAGCAGTGGCAGACGCTATCCTGACTCCTACGAGCAGTACTTC	CASSGRRYPDSYEQYF
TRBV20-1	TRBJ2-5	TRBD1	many	TGCAGTGCTAGGAGGGGCAGGGACAGGGACCAAGAGACCCAGTACTTC	CSARRGRDRDQETQYF
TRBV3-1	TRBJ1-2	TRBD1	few	TGTGCCAGCAGCCGAACGGGACAGGGGACCTACACCTTC	CASSRTGQGTYTF
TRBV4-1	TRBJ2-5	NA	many	TGCGCCAGCAGCCGGACGGGCACCAACTGGGGACAAGAGACCCAGTACTTC	CASSRTGTNWGQETQYF
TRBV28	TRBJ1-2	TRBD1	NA	TGTGCCAGCAGCTATGGACAGGGTTTTTATGGCTACACCTTC	CASSYGQGFYGYTF